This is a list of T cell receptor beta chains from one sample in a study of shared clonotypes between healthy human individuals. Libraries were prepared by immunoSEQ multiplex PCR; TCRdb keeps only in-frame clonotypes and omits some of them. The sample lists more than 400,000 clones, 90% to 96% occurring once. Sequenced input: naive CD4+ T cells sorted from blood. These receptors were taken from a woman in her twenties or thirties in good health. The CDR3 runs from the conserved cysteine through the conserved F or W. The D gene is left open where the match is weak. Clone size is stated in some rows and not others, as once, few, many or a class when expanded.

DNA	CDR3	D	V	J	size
TGTGCCAGCAGCTTAGGGACAGCTCCAGCGGAGCAGTACTTC	CASSLGTAPAEQYF	TRBD1	TRBV9	TRBJ2-7	once
TGTGCCAGCAGCTTAAAGCCTAGCGTGACTTACGAGCAGTACTTC	CASSLKPSVTYEQYF	NA	TRBV5-4	TRBJ2-7	NA
TGCGCCAGCAGCCAAGATCTCGGGTCCTGGGCTCCCCAGCATTTT	CASSQDLGSWAPQHF	NA	TRBV4-1	TRBJ1-5	NA
TGTGCCAGCTCACTCGGACAGATCGCCAGCAATCAGCCCCAGCATTTT	CASSLGQIASNQPQHF	NA	TRBV18	TRBJ1-5	NA
TGTGCCAGCAGTTACTCGTACAGCAACACCGGGGAGCTGTTTTTT	CASSYSYSNTGELFF	NA	TRBV6-5	TRBJ2-2	NA
TGTGCCAGCAGCTTCCTTGGGATCGGGCAGTACTTC	CASSFLGIGQYF	NA	TRBV5-8	TRBJ2-7	NA
TGTGCCAGCAGCTTGGAGTTTGGCTACACCTTC	CASSLEFGYTF	NA	TRBV5-6	TRBJ1-2	few
TGTGCCAGCAGTTCTTTCTATGCCGCAGGGAGCTCTGGAAACACCATATATTTT	CASSSFYAAGSSGNTIYF	NA	TRBV28	TRBJ1-3	NA
TGTGCCAGCTCGATCGGGACTAGTTCTCTCTACGAGCAGTACTTC	CASSIGTSSLYEQYF	TRBD2	TRBV18	TRBJ2-7	NA
TGCAGCGTTGATGGGCAGAACTATGGCTACACCTTC	CSVDGQNYGYTF	NA	TRBV29-1	TRBJ1-2	NA
TGTGCCAGCAGCTTGAATGAGCTCGGGGAAAAACTGTTTTTT	CASSLNELGEKLFF	NA	TRBV7-9	TRBJ1-4	once
TGTGCCAGCAGTTTCCGGGACTCCTCCTACAATGAGCAGTTCTTC	CASSFRDSSYNEQFF	NA	TRBV6-5	TRBJ2-1	NA
TGTGCCAGCAGCGGAGACTTCTACGAGCAGTACTTC	CASSGDFYEQYF	NA	TRBV5-5	TRBJ2-7	NA
TGTGCCAGCAGCTTAGATAATGCGGGAGGGCGCGAGCAGTACTTC	CASSLDNAGGREQYF	TRBD2	TRBV7-2	TRBJ2-7	NA
TGTGCCAGCAGTTTACCCGGACATTTTGGCTACACCTTC	CASSLPGHFGYTF	NA	TRBV28	TRBJ1-2	NA
TGCGCCAGCAGCCCGTGGACAGGGGATAATTCACCCCTCCACTTT	CASSPWTGDNSPLHF	TRBD1	TRBV4-1	TRBJ1-6	NA
TGTGCCAGCAGTTTAAGCATCAACTATGGCTACACCTTC	CASSLSINYGYTF	NA	TRBV28	TRBJ1-2	NA
TGTGCCAGCAGTGTTACTTATGAGCAGTTCTTC	CASSVTYEQFF	NA	TRBV2	TRBJ2-1	NA
TGCAGCGTCGCCGGGACAGGGCACGAGCAGTACTTC	CSVAGTGHEQYF	TRBD1	TRBV29-1	TRBJ2-7	NA
TGCAGCGCTAGGGATTCCTACGAGCAGTACTTC	CSARDSYEQYF	NA	TRBV29-1	TRBJ2-7	NA
TGCGCCAGCAGCCCAGAGTTCAGGGGCGCTACGGCAGATACGCAGTATTTT	CASSPEFRGATADTQYF	NA	TRBV4-1	TRBJ2-3	NA
TGTGCCAGCAGTTTACCGTCAGGGGTTGTAGTTTTTGAAGCTTTCTTT	CASSLPSGVVVFEAFF	NA	TRBV28	TRBJ1-1	NA
TGTGCCAGCAGCAAAGGTAATGAGCAGTTCTTC	CASSKGNEQFF	NA	TRBV21-1	TRBJ2-1	NA
TGCGCCAGCAGCACCGACACGAACTCCTACGAGCAGTACTTC	CASSTDTNSYEQYF	NA	TRBV5-1	TRBJ2-7	NA
TGTGCCAGCTCACCAGGCGCTAGCTACGAGCAGTACTTC	CASSPGASYEQYF	NA	TRBV18	TRBJ2-7	NA
TGTGCCAGCAGTTACACTTGGGCCTACGAGCAGTACTTC	CASSYTWAYEQYF	NA	TRBV6-5	TRBJ2-7	NA
TGTGCCAGCAGCGTAGGATTGTGGGGACGAAAGAGCTCTGGAAACACCATATATTTT	CASSVGLWGRKSSGNTIYF	NA	TRBV9	TRBJ1-3	NA
TGCGCCAGCAGTGTAGTTCCGGCGGGAGGGGGAATGAATGAGCAGTTCTTC	CASSVVPAGGGMNEQFF	TRBD2	TRBV10-1	TRBJ2-1	NA
TGTGCCAGCAGTACGACAGGGAGGGCCGGCACTGAAGCTTTCTTT	CASSTTGRAGTEAFF	TRBD1	TRBV6-5	TRBJ1-1	NA
TGCGCCAGCAGCCAAGTTCGCGGGGGCGGGTGGAGCAATCAGCCCCAGCATTTT	CASSQVRGGGWSNQPQHF	NA	TRBV4-1	TRBJ1-5	NA
TGTGCCAGCAGTTACTCCGGGACTAGCGGGAACAATGAGCAGTTCTTC	CASSYSGTSGNNEQFF	TRBD2	TRBV6-5	TRBJ2-1	NA
TGTGCCAGCAGTGCAACAGGGTCCGACACCGGGGAGCTGTTTTTT	CASSATGSDTGELFF	NA	TRBV2	TRBJ2-2	NA
TGTGCCAGCAGCAAGGCAGGGGATTACCATGAGCAGTTCTTC	CASSKAGDYHEQFF	NA	TRBV27	TRBJ2-1	NA
TGTGCCAGCAGCCAAGATAGGGGTGGTAATGAGCAGTTCTTC	CASSQDRGGNEQFF	NA	TRBV14	TRBJ2-1	NA
TGTGCCAGCAGTTACTCGATCCTAAAAGATACGCAGTATTTT	CASSYSILKDTQYF	NA	TRBV6-5	TRBJ2-3	once
TGTGCCAGCAGTGGTCACAGGGCGGGTGAAGCTTTCTTT	CASSGHRAGEAFF	NA	TRBV2	TRBJ1-1	NA
TGTGCCAGCAGCCCAAGACTAGCGGCGAAAAGTTTGGAGACCCAGTACTTC	CASSPRLAAKSLETQYF	TRBD2	TRBV11-2	TRBJ2-5	NA
TGTGCCAGCAGCTTAGGGGGCAGACAAGAGACCCAGTACTTC	CASSLGGRQETQYF	NA	TRBV11-3	TRBJ2-5	NA